This T cell receptor (beta chain) came from a study of cytomegalovirus exposure and HLA in healthy donors (dated by TCRdb to 2016 to 2017). For the wider study: In an earlier analysis of around 540 of the donors, roughly 300 Gb of sequence data and about 110 million unique TCR beta sequences from 150 million to 200 million T cells were reported. The aim of the study was to test whether cataloging public T cell receptors could identify signatures of past pathogen exposure. The study used immunosequencing to profile the T cell repertoires of several hundred subjects and linked those repertoires to cytomegalovirus serostatus. An early release that covered about 600 HLA-typed donors contained around 300 gigabases of sequencing data and about 93 million unique TCR sequences. Alongside the repertoire data, information on donor age, sex, ethnicity and CMV serostatus was compiled. Several DR-DQ haplotypes were treated as single units for association and clustering because of strong linkage in the cohort. Typing coverage varied by locus: about 620-640 donors for A, B, C, DRB1 and DQB1; 522 for DQA1; around 570 for DPA1; roughly 470 for DPB1. Rather than drawing on any new phenotypic data, the later analysis identified candidate immune exposures from TCR beta sequences and the way those sequences occurred across donors. To predict cytomegalovirus infection status, the study combined high-throughput TCR immunosequencing, statistical association of individual TCRs with disease status, and machine learning. In an earlier analysis of roughly 600 of the donors, high-throughput TCR beta sequencing was used to judge whether each TCR beta V gene segment behaved as functional or pseudogenic. In a later genetic analysis, genome-wide SNP genotypes for about three fifths of the roughly 670 donors were used, and that subset was treated as a discovery cohort. In addition to the first cohort of 650 to 800 subjects, a separate validation cohort of 120 different subjects was used. All discovery cohort repertoires had been generated using a single sequencing platform. Of the roughly 400 genotyped donors, about 80% fell in the genetic ancestry cluster associated with self-reported Caucasian donors. Among some 400 genotyped donors of the cohort, an average of about 220,000 unique TCR beta nucleotide sequences was sequenced per donor, of which roughly 18% were non-productive. A later analysis re-analyzed previously published TCR beta repertoires from about 600 donors and added high-resolution HLA genotyping to study TCR occurrence patterns. HLA typing included class I and class II loci at four-digit resolution.

As for this clone: Its antigen specificity is not known. No much larger clonotype is one base removed from it; base qualities were not supplied.

Libraries came from the immunoSEQ multiplex PCR assay. A mixture of 60 forward primers for TCR Vbeta segments and 13 reverse primers for TCR Jbeta segments was used in the multiplex PCR. The CDR3 region of rearranged TCR beta genes was amplified from genomic DNA by a multiplex PCR assay. Amplified TCR beta libraries were sequenced as 87-base-pair reads on the Illumina HiSeq System. Per the authors' processing: In a later analysis, some 80 million unique TCR beta chains were counted across the roughly 610 repertoires, and about 9.9 million of these chains were shared by at least two donors. A nearest-neighbor algorithm error-corrected the raw reads and collapsed the reads into unique sequences, merging closely related sequences to remove PCR and sequencing errors. To assign V, D and J gene segments, CDR3 sequences were aligned to IMGT reference sequences. For a sequence to be retained, a match of at least six nucleotides was required to both a V gene segment and a J gene segment. Rearrangements were classified as productive when the CDR3 lacked stop codons and remained in frame with V and J, and all other rearrangements were classified as non-productive. CDR3 was defined according to IMGT convention as the region running from the second conserved V-encoded cysteine to the conserved J-encoded phenylalanine. In an earlier analysis of more than 550 of the donors, sequences lacking an unambiguous match to a single V gene segment were excluded. An earlier analysis of 587 of the donors called V segments functional above 56.7% productive rearrangements and segregating when the between-donor standard deviation exceeded 5%. A statistical classification framework was built to diagnose cytomegalovirus status from the catalog of TCR beta chain sequences. A later analysis assigned V and J genes by comparing TCR nucleotide sequences with IMGT/GENE-DB human TR gene sequences. Using the TCRdist pipeline, a later analysis assigned CDR3 sequences along with most-parsimonious VDJ recombination scenarios. In a later analysis, each TCR beta chain was defined by its CDR3 amino acid sequence together with its V-gene family, and reads lacking a unique V-gene family were excluded. A later analysis removed roughly 590 highly shared, low-generation-probability nucleotide sequences to deal with suspected cross-contamination and a sequencing artifact. In a later analysis, a clonal expansion index for each public chain was calculated from normalized within-repertoire ranks of inferred template counts. In a later analysis, generation probabilities were computed using a VDJ recombination model fitted to out-of-frame rearrangements, and the results were checked against IGoR. Hypergeometric tests were used in a later analysis to score TCR-TCR, TCR-HLA and TCR-CMV co-occurrence, with a repertoire-size bias correction applied to the TCR pairs. In a later analysis, false discovery rates were estimated by permuting HLA or CMV assignments 20 times. A later analysis grouped co-occurring TCRs with DBSCAN, adding TCRdist sequence similarity when clustering within HLA-allele-positive subsets. For co-occurrence clustering, repertoires with fewer than 30,000 or more than 120,000 public chains were excluded, along with roughly five repertoires with anomalous nucleotide sharing. Sourced from immuneACCESS, this table was stored by TCRdb with only in-frame sequences that have V and J called. A share of the clones is absent; for the studies checked, an unresolved V gene accounts for under half, and the remainder has no known explanation. Clonal size and the V and J genes are those of that table, whereas D and trimming came from the DNA. The sample yields some 190,000 clones; about 82% were counted once. Around 1.6% of the sample goes to the ten largest clones.

Reading the germline V gene gives CDR1 SGDLS and CDR2 YYNGEE. V is reduced by 3 bases and J by 0 bases, leaving a spacing of 9 bases between them. From its cysteine to its phenylalanine, the CDR3 spans 15 amino acids. Solely the CDR3 DNA is kept, with 45 bases framed from the first base. The cohort consisted of hundreds of healthy bone marrow donors. All cohort members were sampled while nominally healthy, although unrecorded immune exposures were likely present. The donor tested CMV seronegative, placing the donor among the 352 seronegative members of the cohort. Every donor gave a peripheral blood sample, and the peripheral blood mononuclear cells from that sample were used for TCR beta sequencing. The Qiagen DNeasy Blood Extraction Kit was used to extract genomic DNA from the blood cell samples. The research as a whole found: Because some donors lacked HLA typing at each locus, the association tests relied only on the typed subset. Across donors, most TCR sequences were observed very rarely, whereas some public TCRs were present in many individuals. In vitro tests confirmed that a few of the cytomegalovirus-associated TCR beta chains recognize cytomegalovirus antigens. The authors suggested that the approach could potentially be extended to other disease states and immunological phenotypes. When HLA alleles, especially DR and DQ, strongly co-occurred, attributing TCR associations to individual alleles was difficult. An association between a missense DCLRE1C variant and V-gene and J-gene trimming of TCR beta chains was found in a later genetic analysis and replicated in an independent cohort. In a later analysis, HLA-associated TCR beta chains showed more clonal expansion and lower generation probabilities than non-associated chains that were equally common. Some IMGT-functional V segments, including TRBV6-2 and TRBV6-3, could not be distinguished by the 87-base-pair reads and were therefore excluded. The classifier was reported to diagnose cytomegalovirus status with high specificity and sensitivity in both the original cohort and the validation cohort. Linkage disequilibrium might explain the correlated functional status among segregating V segments, but an unknown experimental factor could not be ruled out. A later analysis found that most CMV-associated TCR beta chains appeared HLA-restricted, with HLA associations seemingly driven largely by CMV exposure. A later genetic analysis reported fewer N-insertions in productive TCRs among donors in an Asian-associated ancestry cluster than the roughly 620-donor mean. The cohort was sequenced for TCR beta chains only, and without alpha or paired-chain data the features that could be detected were limited. The earlier analysis of 587 of the donors excluded seventeen rarely observed V segments, including chromosome 9 orphons, because counts were too low. A cluster of highly shared sequence variants was judged likely to represent a technical artifact of the sequencing pipeline. In a later analysis, TCR association rates were found to vary across HLA loci, with the most associated TCRs seen for DRB1 alleles and the fewest for HLA-C alleles. The study gave a list of 150 to 200 TCR beta chains associated with cytomegalovirus. A later analysis associated 15,000 to 20,000 TCR beta sequences with specific HLA alleles at a false discovery rate of 0.05. A later analysis reported that several top co-occurrence clusters appeared linked to parvovirus B19, influenza, CMV and Epstein-Barr virus. A further reported finding was that TCR beta sequences accurately predicted the HLA-A and HLA-B alleles for most subjects in the first cohort. Roughly uniform sequencing depth across donors was assumed in presence/absence analyses, although this assumption may not hold. CMV serostatus was the only immune exposure information available for the cohort. Broadly in line with IMGT annotations, most TCR beta V segments showed up in productive rearrangements about 87% or about 30% of the time in an earlier analysis of several hundred of the donors.

This sequence originates from a young man in good health and CMV-seronegative. The sample taken for sequencing was PBMCs. Recombination connected TRBV9 to TRBJ1-4; no D gene is confidently identified. The sequence in DNA is TGTGCCAGCAGCGCTGAGTCGGCAACTAATGAAAAACTGTTTTTT. Translation gives CASSAESATNEKLFF.